This T cell receptor (beta chain) was sequenced in a study of shared clonotypes between healthy human individuals. Produced via immunoSEQ multiplex PCR; TCRdb's table is partial and in-frame only. Of around 2,000,000 clones detected, less than 95% appear once; the ten largest clones hold roughly 1%. The naive CD8 fraction comprised CD45RO-negative cells positively selected for CCR7 and excluded terminally differentiated effector memory CD45RA+ cells. To note about this clone: What it binds is not known.

Overall study results and limits: When compared with the clonotypes that were shared by all four sorted-subset donors, the non-shared clonotypes turned out to have lower generation probabilities.

Germline loops: CDR1 PRHDT, CDR2 FYEKMQ (reference sequence). Trimming shortened V by 4 bases and J by 6 bases, and 9 bases separated the two germline ends. The CDR3 has 13 amino acids. Specimen: naive CD8+ T cells sorted from blood. This receptor was identified in a man aged 18-30 years in good health. The chain links TRBV13 to TRBJ1-4; D is unresolved. In DNA form, the CDR3 reads TGTGCCAGCAGCTGGATGACGGATGAAAAACTGTTTTTT. This sequence encodes CASSWMTDEKLFF.